This T cell receptor beta chain was identified during a study of shared T cell receptors in the human thymus. This clone was picked up a small number of times. V lost 3 bases, J lost 2 bases, and 17 bases lay in between. CDR1 is MDHEN and CDR2 is SYDVKM in the germline V gene. The CDR3 contains 17 residues. Sequenced by immunoSEQ multiplex PCR; TCRdb stores in-frame clones only, minus some. The sample shows approximately 760,000 clones, 70% to 90% of them seen only once. The same sample was also studied in work on human thymus T cells. That paper adds: Corrective surgery for congenital heart defects was being performed on the healthy Finnish infants who were the donors. Corrective cardiac operations yielded the resected thymus tissue. Thymic as well as blood repertoires seemed to favor certain V and J genes unevenly.

V gene TRBV28 combines with J gene TRBJ1-5; maybe TRBD1 (5 bases). The specimen was thymocytes. The receptor's source is a girl under three years old with a congenital heart defect. This chain's CDR3 is CASSFVAGPPGNQPQHF. In DNA, the CDR3 is TGTGCCAGCAGTTTTGTCGCAGGGCCCCCGGGCAATCAGCCCCAGCATTTT.